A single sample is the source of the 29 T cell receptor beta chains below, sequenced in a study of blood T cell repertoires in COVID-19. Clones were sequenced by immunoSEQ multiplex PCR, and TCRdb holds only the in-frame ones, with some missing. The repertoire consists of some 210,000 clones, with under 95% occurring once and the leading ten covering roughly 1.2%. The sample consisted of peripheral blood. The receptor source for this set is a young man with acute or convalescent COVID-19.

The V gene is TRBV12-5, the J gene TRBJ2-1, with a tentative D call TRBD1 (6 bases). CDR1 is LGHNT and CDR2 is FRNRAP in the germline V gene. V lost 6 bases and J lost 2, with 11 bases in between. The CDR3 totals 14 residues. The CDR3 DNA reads TGTGCTAGTGGCCCAGGGGAGCCCTACAATGAGCAGTTCTTC. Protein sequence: CASGPGEPYNEQFF.

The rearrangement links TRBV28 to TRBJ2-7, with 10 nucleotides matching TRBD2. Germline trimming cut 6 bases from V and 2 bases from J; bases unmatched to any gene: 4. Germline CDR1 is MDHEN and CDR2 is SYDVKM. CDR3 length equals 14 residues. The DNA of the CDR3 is TGTGCCAGCAGGTCAGGACTAGCGGCCTACGAGCAGTACTTC. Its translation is CASRSGLAAYEQYF.

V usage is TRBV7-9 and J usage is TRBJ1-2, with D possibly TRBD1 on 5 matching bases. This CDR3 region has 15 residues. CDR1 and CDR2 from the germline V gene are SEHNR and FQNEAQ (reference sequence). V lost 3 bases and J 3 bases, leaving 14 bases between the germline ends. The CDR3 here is CASSFDSRLDYGYTF. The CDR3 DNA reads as TGTGCCAGCAGCTTTGACAGCCGTCTAGACTATGGCTACACCTTC.

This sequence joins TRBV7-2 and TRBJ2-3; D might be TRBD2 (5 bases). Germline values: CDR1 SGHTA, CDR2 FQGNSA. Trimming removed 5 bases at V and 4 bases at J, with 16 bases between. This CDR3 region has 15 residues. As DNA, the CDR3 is TGTGCCAGCAGCCCCCGGAGCGGTCCTGCAGATACGCAGTATTTT. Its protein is CASSPRSGPADTQYF.

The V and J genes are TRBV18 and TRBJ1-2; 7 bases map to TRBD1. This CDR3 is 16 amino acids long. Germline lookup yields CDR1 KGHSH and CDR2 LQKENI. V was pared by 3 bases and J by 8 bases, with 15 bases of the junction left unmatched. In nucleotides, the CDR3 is TGTGCCAGCTCACCGGTTCCGATGACAGGGTTGCGCGGCTACACCTTC. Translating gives CASSPVPMTGLRGYTF.

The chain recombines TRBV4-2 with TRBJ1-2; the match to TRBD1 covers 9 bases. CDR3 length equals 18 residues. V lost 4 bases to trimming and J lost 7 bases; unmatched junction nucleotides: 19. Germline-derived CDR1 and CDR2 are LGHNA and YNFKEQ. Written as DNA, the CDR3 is TGTGCCAGCAGCCTAGTCCCGGGACAGGGTTACGACTTTAGTGGCTACACCTTC. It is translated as CASSLVPGQGYDFSGYTF.

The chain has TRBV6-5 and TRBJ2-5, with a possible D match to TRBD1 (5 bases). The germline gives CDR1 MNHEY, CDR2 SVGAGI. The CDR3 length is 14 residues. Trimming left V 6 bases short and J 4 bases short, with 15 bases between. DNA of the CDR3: TGTGCCAGCAGACTTACCTCAGGGCTAGAGACCCAGTACTTC. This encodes CASRLTSGLETQYF.

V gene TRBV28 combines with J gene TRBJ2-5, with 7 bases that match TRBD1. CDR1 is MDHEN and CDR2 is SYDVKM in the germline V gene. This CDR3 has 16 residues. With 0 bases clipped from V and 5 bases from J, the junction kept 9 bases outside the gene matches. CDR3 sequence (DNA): TGTGCCAGCAGTTTATGGAAACAGGGGCGCGGGGAGACCCAGTACTTC. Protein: CASSLWKQGRGETQYF.

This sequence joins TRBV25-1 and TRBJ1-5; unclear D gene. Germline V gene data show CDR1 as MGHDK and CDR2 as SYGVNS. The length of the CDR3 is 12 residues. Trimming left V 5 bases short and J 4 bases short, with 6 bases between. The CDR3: CASSSLNQPQHF. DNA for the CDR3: TGTGCCAGCAGTTCCCTGAATCAGCCCCAGCATTTT.

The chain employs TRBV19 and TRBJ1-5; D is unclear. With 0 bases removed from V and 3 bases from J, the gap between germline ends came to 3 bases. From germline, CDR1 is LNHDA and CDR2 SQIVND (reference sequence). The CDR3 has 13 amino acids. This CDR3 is CASSIDLNQPQHF. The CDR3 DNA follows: TGTGCCAGTAGTATAGACCTCAATCAGCCCCAGCATTTT. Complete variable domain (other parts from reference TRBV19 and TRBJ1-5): DGGITQSPKYLFRKEGQNVTLSCEQNLNHDAMYWYRQDPGQGLRLIYYSQIVNDFQKGDIAEGYSVSREKKESFPLTVTSAQKNPTAFYLCASSIDLNQPQHFGDGTRLSIL.

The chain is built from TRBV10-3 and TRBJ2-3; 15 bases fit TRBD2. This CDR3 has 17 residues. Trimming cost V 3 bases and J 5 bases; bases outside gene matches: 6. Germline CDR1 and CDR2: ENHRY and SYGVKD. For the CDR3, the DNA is TGTGCCATCAGTGACCCCCCGGGACTAGCGGGGGGAGATACGCAGTATTTT. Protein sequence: CAISDPPGLAGGDTQYF.

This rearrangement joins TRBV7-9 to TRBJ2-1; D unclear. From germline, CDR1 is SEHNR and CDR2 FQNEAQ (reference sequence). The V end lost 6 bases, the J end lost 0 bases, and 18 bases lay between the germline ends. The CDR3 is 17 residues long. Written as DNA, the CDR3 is TGTGCCAGCAGACCAAGCACCCTGAAGAGCTCCTACAATGAGCAGTTCTTC. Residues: CASRPSTLKSSYNEQFF.

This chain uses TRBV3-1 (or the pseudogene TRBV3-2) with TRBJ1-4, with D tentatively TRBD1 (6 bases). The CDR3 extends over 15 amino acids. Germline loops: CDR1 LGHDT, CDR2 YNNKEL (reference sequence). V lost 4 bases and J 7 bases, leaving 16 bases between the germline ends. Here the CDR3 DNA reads TGTGCCAGCAGCCGCATCCGGGACAAAATTGAAAAACTGTTTTTT. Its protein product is CASSRIRDKIEKLFF.

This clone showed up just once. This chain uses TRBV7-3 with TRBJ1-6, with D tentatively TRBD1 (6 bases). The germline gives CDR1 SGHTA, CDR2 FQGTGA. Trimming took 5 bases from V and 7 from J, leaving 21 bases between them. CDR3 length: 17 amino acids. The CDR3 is CASSPRASGGRNSPLHF. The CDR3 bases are TGTGCCAGCAGCCCGCGAGCGTCGGGGGGGCGAAATTCACCCCTCCACTTT.

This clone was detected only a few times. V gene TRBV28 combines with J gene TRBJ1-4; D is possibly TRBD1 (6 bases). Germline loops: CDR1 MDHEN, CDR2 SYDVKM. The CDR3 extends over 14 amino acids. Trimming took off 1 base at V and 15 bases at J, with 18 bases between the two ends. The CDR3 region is CASSLSGTWESLFF. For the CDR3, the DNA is TGTGCCAGCAGTTTATCCGGGACATGGGAGAGTTTGTTTTTT.

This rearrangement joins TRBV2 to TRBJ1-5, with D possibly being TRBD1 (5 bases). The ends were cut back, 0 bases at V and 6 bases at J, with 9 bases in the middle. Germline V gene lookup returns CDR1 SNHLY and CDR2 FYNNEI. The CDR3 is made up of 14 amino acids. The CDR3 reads CASSEAGPGQPQHF. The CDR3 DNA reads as TGTGCCAGCAGTGAAGCGGGGCCAGGTCAGCCCCAGCATTTT.

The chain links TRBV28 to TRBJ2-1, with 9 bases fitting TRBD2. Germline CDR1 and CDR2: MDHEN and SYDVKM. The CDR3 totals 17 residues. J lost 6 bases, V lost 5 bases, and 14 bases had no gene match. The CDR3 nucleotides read TGTGCCAGCAGTCCAAGGAGCGGGAGGATAGGAGGCAATGAGCAGTTCTTC. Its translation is CASSPRSGRIGGNEQFF. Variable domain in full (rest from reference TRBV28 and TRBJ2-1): DVKVTQSSRYLVKRTGEKVFLECVQDMDHENMFWYRQDPGLGLRLIYFSYDVKMKEKGDIPEGYSVSREKKERFSLILESASTNQTSMYLCASSPRSGRIGGNEQFFGPGTRLTVL.

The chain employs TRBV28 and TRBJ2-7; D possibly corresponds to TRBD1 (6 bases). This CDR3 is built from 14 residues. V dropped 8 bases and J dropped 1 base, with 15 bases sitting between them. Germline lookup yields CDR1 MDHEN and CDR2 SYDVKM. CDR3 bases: TGTGCCAGCGGAAGCACAGGGTCTTCCTACGAGCAGTACTTC. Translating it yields CASGSTGSSYEQYF.

DNA for the CDR3: TGCGCCAGCAGTGAGTCGAGTAGCGGGGGGACCCAGTACTTC. It codes for CASSESSSGGTQYF. The V gene is TRBV10-1, the J gene TRBJ2-5; 9 bases are a match to TRBD2. CDR1 is WNHNN and CDR2 is SYGVQD in the germline V gene (reference sequence). V shed 0 bases and J 7 bases; nucleotides not matched to a gene: 3. The CDR3 extends over 14 amino acids.

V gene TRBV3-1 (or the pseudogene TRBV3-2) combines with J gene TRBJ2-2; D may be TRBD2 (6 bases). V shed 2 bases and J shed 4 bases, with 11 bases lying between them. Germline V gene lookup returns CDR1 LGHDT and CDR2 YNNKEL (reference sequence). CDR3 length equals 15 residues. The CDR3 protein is CASSQLSGGTGELFF. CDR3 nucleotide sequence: TGTGCCAGCAGCCAATTGTCCGGGGGCACCGGGGAGCTGTTTTTT.

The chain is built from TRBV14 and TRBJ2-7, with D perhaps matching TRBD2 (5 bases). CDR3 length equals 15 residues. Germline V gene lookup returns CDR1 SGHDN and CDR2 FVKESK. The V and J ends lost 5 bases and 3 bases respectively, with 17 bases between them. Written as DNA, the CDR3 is TGTGCCAGCAGCGGGGTTAGGACTCAACTCTACGAGCAGTACTTC. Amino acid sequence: CASSGVRTQLYEQYF.

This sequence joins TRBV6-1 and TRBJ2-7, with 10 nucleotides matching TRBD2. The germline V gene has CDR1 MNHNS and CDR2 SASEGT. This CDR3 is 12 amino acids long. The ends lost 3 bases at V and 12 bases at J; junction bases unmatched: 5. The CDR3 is CASSEVLAGSYF. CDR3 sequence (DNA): TGTGCCAGCAGTGAGGTACTAGCGGGGTCGTACTTC.

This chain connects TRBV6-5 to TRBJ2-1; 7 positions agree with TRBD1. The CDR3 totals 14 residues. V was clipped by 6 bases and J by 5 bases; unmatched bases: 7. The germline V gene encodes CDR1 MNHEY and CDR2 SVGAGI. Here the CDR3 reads CASRPGDSHNEQFF. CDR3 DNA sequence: TGTGCCAGCAGACCTGGGGACAGTCACAATGAGCAGTTCTTC.

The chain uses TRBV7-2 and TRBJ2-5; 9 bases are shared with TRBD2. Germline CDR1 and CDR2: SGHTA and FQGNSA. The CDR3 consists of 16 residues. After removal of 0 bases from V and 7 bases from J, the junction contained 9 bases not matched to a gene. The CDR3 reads CASSLAGVAGVVTQYF. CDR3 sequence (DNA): TGTGCCAGCAGCTTAGCGGGGGTAGCGGGAGTGGTGACCCAGTACTTC.

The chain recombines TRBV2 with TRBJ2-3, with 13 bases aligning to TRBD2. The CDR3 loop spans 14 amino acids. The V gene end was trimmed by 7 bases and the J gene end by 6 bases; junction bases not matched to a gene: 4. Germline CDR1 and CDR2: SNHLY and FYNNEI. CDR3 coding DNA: TGTGCCAGCAAACTAGCGGGAGGGCCTGATACGCAGTATTTT. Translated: CASKLAGGPDTQYF.

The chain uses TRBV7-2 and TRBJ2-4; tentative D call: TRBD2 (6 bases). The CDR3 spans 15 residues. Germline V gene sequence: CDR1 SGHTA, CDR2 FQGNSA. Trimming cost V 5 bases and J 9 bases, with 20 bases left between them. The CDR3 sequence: CASSPREWVGGIQYF. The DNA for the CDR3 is TGTGCCAGCAGCCCCAGGGAGTGGGTGGGGGGCATTCAGTACTTC.

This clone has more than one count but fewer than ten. DNA for the CDR3: TGCGCCAGCAGCTCAGGGCCGCAGATTTCTTCCTACGAGCAGTACTTC. It codes for CASSSGPQISSYEQYF. This chain uses TRBV5-1 with TRBJ2-7, with D maybe TRBD1 (5 bases). The germline gives CDR1 SGHRS, CDR2 YFSETQ. V lost 3 bases, J lost 1 base, and 17 bases lay in between. This CDR3 has 16 amino acids.

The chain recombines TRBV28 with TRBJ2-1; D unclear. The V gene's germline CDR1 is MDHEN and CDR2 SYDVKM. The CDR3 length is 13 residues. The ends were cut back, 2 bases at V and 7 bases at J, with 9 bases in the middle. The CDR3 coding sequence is TGTGCCAGCAGTTTAGACTCAAGAAATGAGCAGTTCTTC. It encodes CASSLDSRNEQFF. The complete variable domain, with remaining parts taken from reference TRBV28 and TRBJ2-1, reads DVKVTQSSRYLVKRTGEKVFLECVQDMDHENMFWYRQDPGLGLRLIYFSYDVKMKEKGDIPEGYSVSREKKERFSLILESASTNQTSMYLCASSLDSRNEQFFGPGTRLTVL.

The CDR3 loop is CASRQQGARTDTQYF. As DNA, the CDR3 is TGTGCCAGCAGACAACAGGGGGCGCGTACAGATACGCAGTATTTT. This rearrangement joins TRBV6-5 to TRBJ2-3; 9 nucleotides align to TRBD1. This CDR3 region has 15 residues. The V gene end was trimmed by 6 bases and the J gene end by 3 bases; junction bases not matched to a gene: 7. The germline V gene encodes CDR1 MNHEY and CDR2 SVGAGI.